The 9 T cell receptor beta chains given below trace back to one sample, sequenced in a study of shared clonotypes between healthy human individuals. Assay used: immunoSEQ multiplex PCR; TCRdb lists only in-frame clones, some missing. The table has some 2,000,000 clones, roughly 94% seen once; the top ten hold 0.1% to 0.15%. The specimen sequenced was naive CD4+ T cells sorted from blood. Subset here: CD45RA+ positively selected. The origin of the receptors is a young man in good health.

About this clone itself: Within the sample, other DNA sequences also encode this same CDR3. The chain combines TRBV30 with TRBJ1-4, with 7 bases that match TRBD1. The CDR3 runs 13 residues. The germline CDR1 and CDR2 sequences are GTSNPN and SVGIG (reference sequence). Losses at the gene ends were 3 bases for V and 7 bases for J; bases not matched to a gene: 5. In nucleotides, the CDR3 is TGTGCCTGGAGCAGACAGGGAGGTGAAAAACTGTTTTTT. It translates to CAWSRQGGEKLFF. Full variable domain (rest looked up from reference TRBV30 and TRBJ1-4): SQTIHQWPATLVQPVGSPLSLECTVEGTSNPNLYWYRQAAGRGLQLLFYSVGIGQISSEVPQNLSASRPQDRQFILSSKKLLLSDSGFYLCAWSRQGGEKLFFGSGTQLSVL.

The V gene is TRBV9, the J gene TRBJ1-2; a possible D gene is TRBD1 (6 bases). Trimming stripped 4 bases from V and 2 bases from J, with 12 bases between. The CDR3 covers 14 residues. The germline V gene encodes CDR1 SGDLS and CDR2 YYNGEE. The CDR3 spells CASSPQGLNYGYTF. The DNA of the CDR3 is TGTGCCAGCAGCCCACAGGGTTTGAACTATGGCTACACCTTC. Looking up the rest from reference TRBV9 and TRBJ1-2 gives the full variable domain: DSGVTQTPKHLITATGQRVTLRCSPRSGDLSVYWYQQSLDQGLQFLIQYYNGEERAKGNILERFSAQQFPDLHSELNLSSLELGDSALYFCASSPQGLNYGYTFGSGTRLTVV.

The chain has TRBV5-1 and TRBJ2-3, with TRBD2 matching over 9 bases. Trimming at V came to 4 bases and at J to 1 base, leaving 10 bases not matched to a gene. This CDR3 is 17 amino acids long. CDR1 is SGHRS, CDR2 YFSETQ, per germline. CDR3 in amino acids: CASSLIGAGGRTDTQYF. The CDR3 bases are TGCGCCAGCAGCCTTATTGGAGCGGGGGGACGCACAGATACGCAGTATTTT.

The chain joins TRBV20-1 to TRBJ1-2, with D possibly TRBD1 on 5 matching bases. V lost 6 bases and J 4 bases, leaving 9 bases between the germline ends. CDR3 length: 11 amino acids. From germline, CDR1 is DFQATT and CDR2 SNEGSKA (reference sequence). CDR3 bases: TGCAGTGCGAAGACAGCCTATGGCTACACCTTC. This codes for CSAKTAYGYTF.

The chain couples TRBV7-3 to TRBJ2-5; 8 bases map to TRBD2. The germline V gene has CDR1 SGHTA and CDR2 FQGTGA. Losses at the gene ends were 5 bases for V and 2 bases for J; bases not matched to a gene: 4. The CDR3 has 14 residues. The chain's CDR3 is CASSLGGAQETQYF. In DNA, the CDR3 is TGTGCCAGCAGCCTCGGGGGGGCACAAGAGACCCAGTACTTC.

V is TRBV6-5 and J is TRBJ2-2; D is possibly TRBD1 (6 bases). CDR3 length equals 14 residues. Trimming removed 6 bases at V and 5 bases at J, with 13 bases between. The germline V gene has CDR1 MNHEY and CDR2 SVGAGI. The CDR3 sequence: CASRRGRGTGELFF. DNA of the CDR3: TGTGCCAGCAGAAGGGGGAGAGGGACCGGGGAGCTGTTTTTT.

This sequence joins TRBV30 and TRBJ1-5; D remains unclear. The CDR3 contains 17 residues. Trimming cost V 2 bases and J 2 bases, with 19 bases left between them. CDR1 is GTSNPN, CDR2 SVGIG, per germline (reference sequence). CDR3 protein: CAWSRNKMGKGNQPQHF. CDR3 in DNA: TGTGCCTGGAGTAGAAATAAAATGGGGAAGGGCAATCAGCCCCAGCATTTT.

V usage is TRBV2 and J usage is TRBJ1-4; 7 positions agree with TRBD1. Germline V gene data show CDR1 as SNHLY and CDR2 as FYNNEI. V dropped 6 bases and J dropped 10; count of bases not matched to a gene: 11. The CDR3 has 14 residues. CDR3 amino acids: CASRTGEGRGKLFF. The CDR3 DNA is TGTGCCAGCAGAACAGGGGAGGGACGGGGAAAACTGTTTTTT.

In the case of this clone: This CDR3 is also generated by other DNA sequences in the sample. J is TRBJ2-7 and V is TRBV30; D gene unclear. With 5 bases removed from V and 3 bases from J, the gap between germline ends came to 5 bases. The CDR3 extends over 10 amino acids. The germline V gene has CDR1 GTSNPN and CDR2 SVGIG (reference sequence). The CDR3 loop reads CAWGDYEQYF. In DNA form, the CDR3 reads TGTGCCTGGGGCGACTACGAGCAGTACTTC.